A single sample is the source of the 29 T cell receptor beta chains below, sequenced in a study of cytomegalovirus exposure and HLA in healthy donors. With 60 Vbeta and 13 Jbeta primers, the PCR was carried out. Produced via immunoSEQ multiplex PCR; TCRdb's table is partial and in-frame only. The table lists fewer than 200,000 clones, approximately 80% of them singletons. Sequencing was done on a sample of PBMCs. The source of these receptors is a woman in her fifties or sixties in good health and CMV-seronegative.

The chain joins TRBV23-1 to TRBJ1-6; possibly TRBD1 for D (5 bases). TRBV23-1 is an ORF for which the function is uncertain. The ends were cut back, 0 bases at V and 2 bases at J, with 11 bases in the middle. CDR3 length equals 17 residues. The CDR3 DNA reads as TGCGCCAGCAGTCAATCGCGGGGGACGACCTATAATTCACCCCTCCACTTT. Protein sequence: CASSQSRGTTYNSPLHF.

The V gene is TRBV7-9, the J gene TRBJ1-5; D not certain. CDR1 is SEHNR and CDR2 is FQNEAQ in the germline V gene (reference sequence). Trimming stripped 5 bases from V and 1 base from J, with 3 bases between. The CDR3 length is 12 residues. The CDR3 bases are TGTGCCAGCAGCGTAAGCAATCAGCCCCAGCATTTT. Protein product: CASSVSNQPQHF. The whole variable domain, filled in from reference TRBV7-9 and TRBJ1-5, reads DTGVSQNPRHKITKRGQNVTFRCDPISEHNRLYWYRQTLGQGPEFLTYFQNEAQLEKSRLLSDRFSAERPKGSFSTLEIQRTEQGDSAMYLCASSVSNQPQHFGDGTRLSIL.

The table lists this clone with a few counts. This chain links TRBV6-5 with TRBJ2-1, with D possibly matching TRBD1 (6 bases). V lost 4 bases, J lost 5 bases, and 12 bases lay in between. The germline CDR1 and CDR2 sequences are MNHEY and SVGAGI. CDR3 length equals 14 residues. The CDR3 DNA is TGTGCCAGCAGTTCGACAGGTCAGAACAATGAGCAGTTCTTC. Translated: CASSSTGQNNEQFF.

This chain uses TRBV5-6 with TRBJ1-1; D ambiguous. CDR3 length: 13 amino acids. Germline V lookup: CDR1 SGHDT, CDR2 YYEEEE. V was clipped by 4 bases and J by 3 bases, with 10 bases between them. CDR3 in amino acids: CASSLQRHTEAFF. CDR3 nucleotide sequence: TGTGCCAGCAGCCTACAGAGACACACTGAAGCTTTCTTT.

The CDR3 DNA reads TGCGCCAGCAGTTCACAAACAGGGCTCTCCTACAATGAGCAGTTCTTC. It encodes CASSSQTGLSYNEQFF. The V call is TRBV5-1, the J call TRBJ2-1, with D maybe TRBD1 (6 bases). The germline V and J ends were trimmed by 5 bases and 0 bases, with 15 bases remaining between them. Looked up from germline, CDR1 is SGHRS and CDR2 is YFSETQ. The CDR3 covers 16 residues. Full variable domain (outside the CDR3, taken from reference TRBV5-1 and TRBJ2-1): KAGVTQTPRYLIKTRGQQVTLSCSPISGHRSVSWYQQTPGQGLQFLFEYFSETQRNKGNFPGRFSGRQFSNSRSEMNVSTLELGDSALYLCASSSQTGLSYNEQFFGPGTRLTVL.

This clone has just a few counts. The chain employs TRBV4-2 and TRBJ1-1, with D tentatively TRBD1 (6 bases). V lost 2 bases and J 1 base, leaving 11 bases between the germline ends. This CDR3 region has 15 residues. CDR1 and CDR2 (germline): LGHNA, YNFKEQ. The CDR3 nucleotides are TGTGCCAGCAGCCAAAGTATGGACAGGAACACTGAAGCTTTCTTT. Its translation: CASSQSMDRNTEAFF.

This clone has just one count. The chain recombines TRBV5-4 with TRBJ2-4, with 10 bases that match TRBD1. The CDR3 has 18 residues. V was pared by 4 bases and J by 0 bases, with 10 bases of the junction left unmatched. Germline CDR1 and CDR2: SGHNT and YYREEE (reference sequence). CDR3: CASSRGTGAALAKNIQYF. Here the CDR3 DNA reads TGTGCCAGCAGCCGGGGGACAGGGGCCGCTTTAGCCAAAAACATTCAGTACTTC.

The sample holds one count of this clone. This chain joins TRBV7-9 and TRBJ1-1; TRBD1 is a possible D gene (5 bases). Trimming cost V 1 base and J 1 base, with 13 bases left between them. The CDR3 has 16 residues. Germline V gene sequence: CDR1 SEHNR, CDR2 FQNEAQ (reference sequence). The DNA of the CDR3 is TGTGCCAGCAGCTTAGGCGGGGGGGGGTCGAACACTGAAGCTTTCTTT. Translation gives CASSLGGGGSNTEAFF.

The chain uses TRBV7-9 and TRBJ2-7; a possible D gene is TRBD1 (6 bases). CDR1 is SEHNR and CDR2 is FQNEAQ in the germline V gene (reference sequence). Between the trimmed V and J ends, which lost 1 base and 0 bases, there was a span of 13 bases. The CDR3 sequence is 16 residues long. CDR3 amino acids: CASSLGLRGSSYEQYF. The CDR3 nucleotides are TGTGCCAGCAGCTTAGGTCTTAGGGGGAGCTCCTACGAGCAGTACTTC.

V is TRBV18 and J is TRBJ2-1; the match to TRBD2 covers 9 bases. Per the germline V gene, CDR1 is KGHSH and CDR2 is LQKENI. J gave up 0 bases and V 4 bases, and 13 bases lay outside the gene matches. The CDR3 sequence is 19 residues long. The CDR3 loop is CASSLGASGTLSSYNEQFF. The CDR3 DNA is TGTGCCAGCTCACTGGGCGCTAGCGGGACCCTGAGCTCCTACAATGAGCAGTTCTTC.

This sequence joins TRBV18 and TRBJ2-5, with TRBD2 identical over 8 bases. The CDR3 has 16 amino acids. The germline V gene encodes CDR1 KGHSH and CDR2 LQKENI. J gave up 4 bases and V 5 bases, and 12 bases lay outside the gene matches. The CDR3 DNA sequence: TGTGCCAGCTCAGTCACGAGTAGCGGGATAGCAGAGACCCAGTACTTC. This sequence encodes CASSVTSSGIAETQYF.

In DNA form, the CDR3 reads TGCGCCAGCAGCCAAGATAGGAGGGAGGTATCGTACTTC. It codes for CASSQDRREVSYF. The chain is built from TRBV4-3 and TRBJ2-4; possibly TRBD2 for D (6 bases). V was cut by 0 bases and J by 15 bases, with 15 bases left in between. Germline V gives CDR1 LGHNA, CDR2 YSLEER. There are 13 residues in the CDR3.

The chain recombines TRBV6-5 with TRBJ1-1; D might be TRBD1 (6 bases). V was trimmed by 9 bases and J by 0 bases, leaving 17 bases between them. Germline lookup yields CDR1 MNHEY and CDR2 SVGAGI. The CDR3 runs to 15 residues. CDR3 bases: TGTGCCAGTTACAAATCAACAGGGCTGAACACTGAAGCTTTCTTT. It yields the protein CASYKSTGLNTEAFF.

CDR3 nucleotide sequence: TGCGCCAGCAGCCAAGGGTCAGGGGCAGCCTACTCTGGAAACACCATATATTTT. This gives the protein CASSQGSGAAYSGNTIYF. V usage is TRBV4-1 and J usage is TRBJ1-3, with a weak D call TRBD1 (6 bases). V was trimmed by 1 base and J by 0 bases, leaving 16 bases between them. The CDR3 is made up of 18 amino acids. Germline values: CDR1 MGHRA, CDR2 YSYEKL.

This sequence joins TRBV5-1 and TRBJ1-1; D is possibly TRBD1 (5 bases). The germline gives CDR1 SGHRS, CDR2 YFSETQ. The CDR3 extends over 16 amino acids. The V end lost 0 bases, the J end lost 4 bases, and 16 bases lay between the germline ends. The CDR3 DNA is TGCGCCAGCAGCTTGGGGGAGGGGATGGCCAGCACTGAAGCTTTCTTT. Its protein is CASSLGEGMASTEAFF.

The V and J genes are TRBV19 and TRBJ2-7, with 9 bases that match TRBD1. The CDR3 runs 15 residues. The V gene end was trimmed by 3 bases and the J gene end by 4 bases; junction bases not matched to a gene: 7. Germline loops: CDR1 LNHDA, CDR2 SQIVND (reference sequence). The CDR3: CASSIPGQGSYEQYF. The CDR3 DNA reads TGTGCCAGTAGTATCCCGGGACAGGGCTCGTACGAGCAGTACTTC. Full variable domain (rest looked up from reference TRBV19 and TRBJ2-7): DGGITQSPKYLFRKEGQNVTLSCEQNLNHDAMYWYRQDPGQGLRLIYYSQIVNDFQKGDIAEGYSVSREKKESFPLTVTSAQKNPTAFYLCASSIPGQGSYEQYFGPGTRLTVT.

J is TRBJ2-7 and V is TRBV14; 8 bases line up with TRBD1. Germline V gene data show CDR1 as SGHDN and CDR2 as FVKESK. This CDR3 spans 17 amino acids. The ends lost 1 base at V and 1 base at J; junction bases unmatched: 9. CDR3: CASSQGLRQGLSYEQYF. The CDR3 DNA follows: TGTGCCAGCAGCCAAGGTTTGAGACAGGGGCTTTCCTACGAGCAGTACTTC. The entire variable domain, with the rest obtained from reference TRBV14 and TRBJ2-7, is as follows: EAGVTQFPSHSVIEKGQTVTLRCDPISGHDNLYWYRRVMGKEIKFLLHFVKESKQDESGMPNNRFLAERTGGTYSTLKVQPAELEDSGVYFCASSQGLRQGLSYEQYFGPGTRLTVT.

The count of this clone is one. The J gene is TRBJ1-2, the V gene TRBV9, with 10 bases identical to TRBD1. Germline V gene lookup returns CDR1 SGDLS and CDR2 YYNGEE. V shed 3 bases, J shed 6 bases, and the junction held 8 bases outside the gene matches. CDR3 length equals 15 residues. The CDR3 DNA reads as TGTGCCAGCAGCGAGAGAACCGGGACAGGGGATGGCTACACCTTC. It yields the protein CASSERTGTGDGYTF.

The chain carries TRBV6-5 and TRBJ2-5, with TRBD1 as a possible D gene (8 bases). The J call is in doubt because the DNA end fits TRBJ2-7 better. This CDR3 is 15 amino acids long. Looked up from germline, CDR1 is MNHEY and CDR2 is SVGAGI. For the CDR3, the DNA is TGTGCCAGCAGTTACGACAGGGGACTAACCTACGAGCAGTACTTC. Encoded protein: CASSYDRGLTYEQYF.

The rearrangement joins TRBV28 to TRBJ2-1; D gene uncertain. V shed 5 bases and J shed 0 bases, with 11 bases lying between them. Germline loops: CDR1 MDHEN, CDR2 SYDVKM. This CDR3 contains 15 residues. The CDR3 DNA reads TGTGCCAGCAGTCCGAGTTGGAGCTCCTACAATGAGCAGTTCTTC. Protein sequence: CASSPSWSSYNEQFF.

The chain couples TRBV7-6 to TRBJ2-2, with a tentative D call TRBD2 (7 bases). In germline, CDR1 is SGHVS, CDR2 FNYEAQ. The V and J ends lost 0 bases and 6 bases respectively, with 8 bases between them. This CDR3 comprises 14 residues. The CDR3 DNA follows: TGTGCCAGCAGCTTAGCGGGGGGGCCCGGGGAGCTGTTTTTT. Protein product: CASSLAGGPGELFF.

This chain's CDR3 is CASSLGLAGGNEQFF. DNA for the CDR3: TGTGCCAGTAGTCTCGGACTAGCGGGAGGCAATGAGCAGTTCTTC. The chain combines TRBV19 with TRBJ2-1, with 14 bases fitting TRBD2. The germline V gene has CDR1 LNHDA and CDR2 SQIVND (reference sequence). The ends lost 5 bases at V and 6 bases at J; junction bases unmatched: 3. The CDR3 consists of 15 residues.

The rearrangement uses TRBV6-5 and TRBJ2-7; D ambiguous. Germline CDR1 reads MNHEY; CDR2 reads SVGAGI. The CDR3 runs 15 residues. Trimming took 4 bases from V and 3 from J, leaving 16 bases between them. CDR3 nucleotide sequence: TGTGCCAGCAGTTTTAGCCGCGAGGTTGTCTACGAGCAGTACTTC. As protein: CASSFSREVVYEQYF.

The chain is built from TRBV7-2 and TRBJ2-7; 9 nucleotides match TRBD1. The CDR3 has 14 amino acids. Trimming took 3 bases from V and 2 from J; bases not matched to a gene: 2. The V gene's germline CDR1 is SGHTA and CDR2 FQGNSA. The CDR3 sequence is CASSLDRGPYEQYF. CDR3 nucleotides: TGTGCCAGCAGCTTGGACAGGGGACCCTACGAGCAGTACTTC.

V gene TRBV23-1 combines with J gene TRBJ1-5, with a tentative D call TRBD1 (6 bases). TRBV23-1 belongs to the ORF category, with a function that is uncertain. The CDR3 has 15 residues. The ends were cut back, 2 bases at V and 2 bases at J, with 10 bases in the middle. The CDR3: CASSQPPGGNQPQHF. The CDR3 nucleotides are TGCGCCAGCAGTCAACCCCCAGGGGGCAATCAGCCCCAGCATTTT.

The genes are TRBV5-6 and TRBJ2-7; 8 bases are shared with TRBD1. Germline V gene data show CDR1 as SGHDT and CDR2 as YYEEEE. The CDR3 contains 17 residues. V shed 4 bases and J 1 base; nucleotides not matched to a gene: 13. The CDR3 nucleotides are TGTGCCAGCAGCCCCCCGGCTGGGACAGGCCGTTCCTACGAGCAGTACTTC. Amino acid sequence: CASSPPAGTGRSYEQYF.

This rearrangement joins TRBV29-1 to TRBJ2-1; 9 nucleotides match TRBD2. CDR1 SQVTM and CDR2 ANQGSEA come from the germline V gene. The CDR3 totals 13 residues. V shed 6 bases and J 9 bases; nucleotides not matched to a gene: 9. The CDR3: CSVGSGGRAEQFF. DNA for the CDR3: TGCAGCGTGGGGAGCGGGGGGAGGGCTGAGCAGTTCTTC.

Turning to this clone: Other DNA sequences in this sample translate to the same CDR3. V usage is TRBV4-2 and J usage is TRBJ1-2; D gene unclear. This CDR3 has 17 residues. Trimming removed 0 bases from V and 11 bases from J, with 25 bases in between. CDR1 is LGHNA and CDR2 is YNFKEQ in the germline V gene. The CDR3 coding sequence is TGTGCCAGCAGCCAAGAGTTGATCGAGGCTCCAAGGTCTGGATACACCTTC. Protein: CASSQELIEAPRSGYTF.

V usage is TRBV9 and J usage is TRBJ1-1; 11 nucleotides align to TRBD1. The CDR3 length is 15 residues. After removal of 3 bases from V and 6 bases from J, the junction contained 7 bases not matched to a gene. Germline loops: CDR1 SGDLS, CDR2 YYNGEE. The CDR3 region has the DNA TGTGCCAGCAGCGGGGACAGGGGGTTGGTCGCTGAAGCTTTCTTT. This sequence encodes CASSGDRGLVAEAFF.